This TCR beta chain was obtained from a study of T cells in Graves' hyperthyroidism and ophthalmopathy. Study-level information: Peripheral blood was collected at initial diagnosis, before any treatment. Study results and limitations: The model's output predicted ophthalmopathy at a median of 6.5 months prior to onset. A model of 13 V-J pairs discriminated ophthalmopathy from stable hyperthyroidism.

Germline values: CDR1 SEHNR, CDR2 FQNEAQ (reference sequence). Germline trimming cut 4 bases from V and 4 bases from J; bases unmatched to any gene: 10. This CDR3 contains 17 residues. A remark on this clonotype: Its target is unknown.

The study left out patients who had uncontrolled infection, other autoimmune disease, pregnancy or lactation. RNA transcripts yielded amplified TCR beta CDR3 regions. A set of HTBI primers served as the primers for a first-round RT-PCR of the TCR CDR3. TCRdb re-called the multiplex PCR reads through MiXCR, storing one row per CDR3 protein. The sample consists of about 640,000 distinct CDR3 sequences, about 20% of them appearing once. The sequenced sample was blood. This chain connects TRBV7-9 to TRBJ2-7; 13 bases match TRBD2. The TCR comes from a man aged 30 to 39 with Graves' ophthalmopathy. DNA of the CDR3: TGTGCCAGCAGCTCCGCCTGGACTAGCGGGAGTAGATACGAGCAGTACTTC. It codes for CASSSAWTSGSRYEQYF.